The source of this TCR beta chain is a study of response to subunit inactivated influenza vaccine. General study findings and limits: It was suggested by the authors that few new T cells are recruited by each seasonal influenza vaccination.

A single count supports this clonotype. Its target is unknown. TCRdb itself ran the RT-PCR reads through MiXCR, one entry per CDR3 protein. The sample has some 850,000 distinct CDR3 sequences; approximately 17% are singletons. This TCR derives from a man aged 45-60 years who received an inactivated influenza vaccine. This specimen consisted of PBMCs from blood, obtained roughly 5 days after vaccination.

The CDR3: CASSEAGGNFETQYF. DNA for the CDR3: TGTGCCAGCAGCGAGGCGGGGGGCAATTTCGAGACCCAGTACTTC. The chain combines TRBV9 with TRBJ2-5; 8 bases line up with TRBD2. This CDR3 spans 15 amino acids. CDR1 SGDLS and CDR2 YYNGEE come from the germline V gene. V gave up 3 bases and J gave up 5 bases; unmatched junction bases: 9.